This T cell receptor beta chain is drawn from a study of blood T cells in healthy people across ages. The use of a sample-barcoded 5' primer and a J-beta primer mix characterized a second PCR of roughly 6 to 11 cycles. Each CDR3 protein is one row after TCRdb ran MiXCR on the 5' RACE reads. The sample lists more than 650,000 distinct CDR3 sequences, approximately 22% occurring once. There are 13 residues in the CDR3. Trimming cost V 3 bases and J 6 bases, with 9 bases left between them. Per germline, CDR1 LNHDA and CDR2 SQIVND (reference sequence). The chain combines TRBV19 with TRBJ1-5; D not certain. This TCR was recovered from a man in his sixties or seventies in good health. The sample consisted of blood. The CDR3 reads CASSMEASQPQHF. The CDR3 DNA is TGTGCCAGTAGTATGGAGGCAAGTCAGCCCCAGCATTTT.